These T cell receptor beta chains were read from a single sample in a study of blood T cell repertoires in COVID-19. Libraries were prepared by immunoSEQ multiplex PCR; TCRdb keeps only in-frame clonotypes and omits some of them. In the table there are roughly 270,000 clones, 85% of which are singletons. Sequenced: PBMCs or T cells enriched from blood (not recorded which). The receptors were gathered from a woman aged 50 to 60 who had recovered from COVID-19. CDR3s include the opening cysteine and the closing phenylalanine or tryptophan. A D gene is named only where the DNA matches it firmly. Clone size is not always given. Where it is, it says once, few, many or a class for expanded clones.

few TRBJ2-1 TRBV5-4 . CASSYIDNEQFF TGTGCCAGCAGCTATATCGACAATGAGCAGTTCTTC
. TRBJ1-4 TRBV27 . CASSPRPGGEKLFF TGTGCCAGCAGTCCAAGACCTGGCGGTGAAAAACTGTTTTTT
. TRBJ1-6 TRBV30 . CAWSTGTNSPLHF TGTGCCTGGAGTACAGGGACTAATTCACCCCTCCACTTT
. TRBJ2-2 TRBV5-1 . CASSWTINTGELFF TGCGCCAGCAGCTGGACAATTAACACCGGGGAGCTGTTTTTT
. TRBJ1-2 TRBV19 TRBD1 CASNVQGRNGYTF TGTGCCAGTAATGTACAGGGGAGGAATGGCTACACCTTC
. TRBJ2-2 TRBV5-6 TRBD1 CASSKNRGRGGELFF TGTGCCAGCAGTAAGAACAGGGGGCGCGGCGGGGAGCTGTTTTTT
. TRBJ2-7 TRBV29-1 . CSVRETGSYEQYF TGCAGCGTGAGGGAGACAGGTTCGTACGAGCAGTACTTC
once TRBJ2-3 TRBV18 . CASSQQGYTDTQYF TGTGCCAGCTCCCAACAGGGATACACAGATACGCAGTATTTT
. TRBJ2-2 TRBV6-5 . CASRYQRNGELFF TGTGCCAGCAGATATCAGAGGAACGGGGAGCTGTTTTTT
. TRBJ1-2 TRBV19 . CASRSRTDPNYGYTF TGTGCCAGTAGGTCGCGGACAGATCCTAACTATGGCTACACCTTC
. TRBJ2-7 TRBV6-2/TRBV6-3 . CASSDGASHIYEQYF TGTGCCAGCAGCGATGGGGCAAGTCACATCTACGAGCAGTACTTC
. TRBJ1-6 TRBV19 . CASSIDDRTDSPLHF TGTGCCAGTAGTATAGATGACAGGACCGATTCACCCCTCCACTTT
once TRBJ2-7 TRBV11-3 . CASSLGPDYEQYF TGTGCCAGCAGCTTAGGGCCAGACTACGAGCAGTACTTC
once TRBJ2-1 TRBV5-1 TRBD1 CASSSGQNSKYNEQFF TGCGCCAGCAGCTCGGGACAGAACTCAAAGTACAATGAGCAGTTCTTC
once TRBJ1-6 TRBV30 TRBD1 CAWSKQGDSPLHF TGTGCCTGGAGTAAACAGGGGGACTCACCCCTCCACTTT
few TRBJ1-2 TRBV5-4 . CASSPSRGGYGYTF TGTGCCAGCAGCCCATCAAGGGGCGGCTATGGCTACACCTTC
. TRBJ2-3 TRBV19 . CATRRGDTQYF TGTGCCACTCGTCGGGGAGATACGCAGTATTTT
. TRBJ2-7 TRBV5-8 . CASSLTGFEQYF TGTGCCAGCAGTTTAACAGGGTTCGAGCAGTACTTC
. TRBJ1-4 TRBV30 . CAWSVLRGPEKLFF TGTGCCTGGAGTGTACTCAGGGGACCTGAAAAACTGTTTTTT
. TRBJ1-1 TRBV7-3 . CASSLSTGPNEAFF TGTGCCAGCAGCTTAAGTACAGGCCCAAATGAAGCTTTCTTT
. TRBJ2-2 TRBV24-1 TRBD2 CATSDATSGTYGELFF TGTGCCACCAGTGACGCAACTAGCGGGACGTACGGGGAGCTGTTTTTT
. TRBJ1-2 TRBV5-1 TRBD1 CASSLATGDGYTF TGCGCCAGCAGCTTGGCAACAGGGGATGGCTACACCTTC
few TRBJ1-6 TRBV19 . CASSIGEGYNSPLHF TGTGCCAGTAGCATAGGAGAGGGCTATAATTCACCCCTCCACTTT
once TRBJ1-4 TRBV2 TRBD1 CASSEATGGANEKLFF TGTGCCAGCAGTGAAGCAACAGGGGGAGCTAATGAAAAACTGTTTTTT
. TRBJ2-7 TRBV28 . CASSHLRGSYEQYF TGTGCCAGCAGCCACCTAAGGGGCTCCTACGAGCAGTACTTC
many TRBJ1-1 TRBV2 . CASSESAGTEAFF TGTGCCAGCAGTGAAAGTGCGGGGACTGAAGCTTTCTTT